The 23 T cell receptor beta chains below were found in one sample sequenced in a study of blood T cells in healthy people across ages. Using a J-beta primer mix together with a sample-barcoded 5' primer, a second PCR was run for 7 to 11 cycles. TCRdb reprocessed the 5' RACE reads with MiXCR, giving one entry per CDR3 protein. Seen here are roughly 2 million distinct CDR3 sequences, roughly 50% observed once, and the top ten hold approximately 2.1%. The sequencing input was blood. The receptors derive from a woman between 40 and 50 years old in good health.

The chain employs TRBV4-3 and TRBJ2-1, with 7 bases lining up with TRBD2. The J call may be wrong; the DNA end is better matched by TRBJ2-7. This CDR3 has 17 amino acids. Per germline, CDR1 LGHNA and CDR2 YSLEER. The CDR3 DNA is TGCGCCAGCAGCCCTTACTTAGCGGGCGGGACCTACAATGAGCAGTACTTC. It yields the protein CASSPYLAGGTYNEQYF.

The chain carries TRBV6-2 or TRBV6-3 and TRBJ2-1; 8 nucleotides agree with TRBD2. V was pared by 8 bases and J by 7 bases, with 10 bases of the junction left unmatched. This CDR3 comprises 14 residues. Germline V gene lookup returns CDR1 MNHEY and CDR2 SVGEGT. Written as DNA, the CDR3 is TGTGCCAGCCGACCGGGACTAGTTTTAAATGAGCAGTTCTTC. It yields the protein CASRPGLVLNEQFF.

The CDR3 region is CASSYWAPSYNEQFF. The CDR3 DNA is TGTGCCAGCAGTTACTGGGCCCCCTCCTACAATGAGCAGTTCTTC. The V gene is TRBV6-2 or TRBV6-3, the J gene TRBJ2-1; unclear D gene. Looked up from germline, CDR1 is MNHEY and CDR2 is SVGEGT. The CDR3 extends over 15 amino acids. Trimming left V 1 base short and J 0 bases short, with 7 bases between.

V usage is TRBV3-1 and J usage is TRBJ1-1; D call uncertain. Trimming pared 4 bases from V and 7 bases from J, leaving 16 bases between. Germline CDR1 reads LGHDT; CDR2 reads YNNKEL (reference sequence). CDR3 length: 14 residues. The CDR3 is CASSRADGYREAFF. CDR3 in DNA: TGTGCCAGCAGCCGGGCAGATGGGTACCGTGAAGCTTTCTTT.

This clonotype was recorded once. Here the CDR3 reads CASSLEGGYTQYF. CDR3 DNA sequence: TGTGCCAGCAGCTTAGAGGGGGGTTATACGCAGTATTTT. J is TRBJ2-3 and V is TRBV7-2, with D tentatively TRBD1 or TRBD2 (6 bases each). This CDR3 has 13 residues. V was clipped by 1 base and J by 7 bases, with 9 bases between them. Per germline, CDR1 SGHTA and CDR2 FQGNSA.

The chain has TRBV7-2 and TRBJ2-1; D not resolved. With 1 base removed from V and 7 bases from J, the gap between germline ends came to 8 bases. This CDR3 region has 13 residues. Germline CDR1 reads SGHTA; CDR2 reads FQGNSA. The CDR3 region is CASSLVLLNEQFF. CDR3 nucleotides: TGTGCCAGCAGCTTAGTGCTCCTGAATGAGCAGTTCTTC.

This chain joins TRBV28 and TRBJ2-5; 11 bases align to TRBD2. This CDR3 comprises 15 residues. J gave up 1 base and V 6 bases, and 4 bases lay outside the gene matches. From germline, CDR1 is MDHEN and CDR2 SYDVKM. CDR3 amino acids: CASRVAGGVQETQYF. The CDR3 DNA reads TGTGCCAGCAGAGTAGCGGGGGGGGTCCAAGAGACCCAGTACTTC.

About this clonotype: At one of its ends the junction is not consistent with the germline gene, which may arise from a read error. The chain uses TRBV4-2 and TRBJ2-2; possible D gene TRBD2, 5 bases. The CDR3 extends over 14 amino acids. Germline V gene sequence: CDR1 LGHNA, CDR2 YNFKEQ. CDR3 amino acids: CASSHDESTGEPFF. DNA of the CDR3: TGTGCCAGCAGCCACGACGAATCCACCGGGGAGCCGTTTTTT.

This clonotype has a handful of counts. The chain joins TRBV29-1 to TRBJ2-7; D not resolved. The CDR3 is made up of 14 amino acids. CDR1 and CDR2 from the germline V gene are SQVTM and ANQGSEA. V gave up 3 bases and J gave up 2 bases, with 14 bases separating them. The DNA of the CDR3 is TGCAGCGTTGAGGATACCAGTAGGACCTACGAGCAGTACTTC. Its protein product is CSVEDTSRTYEQYF.

A remark on this clonotype: Germline and junction disagree at one end, which may indicate a read error. The chain carries TRBV7-7 and TRBJ2-5, with a weak D call TRBD2 (5 bases). The CDR3 is made up of 13 amino acids. Looked up from germline, CDR1 is SSHAT and CDR2 is FNYEAQ (reference sequence). The CDR3 region is CASSVRTRETQYF. The CDR3, as DNA: TGTGCTAGCAGCGTAAGGACTCGAGAGACCCAGTACTTC.

This clonotype appeared a few times. The chain combines TRBV2 with TRBJ2-3; no firm D call. V was shortened by 1 base and J by 1 base, with 12 bases between the two germline ends. The CDR3 totals 16 residues. Germline V gene lookup returns CDR1 SNHLY and CDR2 FYNNEI. The CDR3 sequence is CASSEGWVLGTDTQYF. The CDR3, as DNA: TGTGCCAGCAGTGAAGGCTGGGTCTTAGGCACAGATACGCAGTATTTT.

This clonotype showed up just a few times. This chain uses TRBV6-5 with TRBJ2-1; D tentatively reads TRBD1 or TRBD2 (5 bases each). This CDR3 contains 14 residues. The germline V gene encodes CDR1 MNHEY and CDR2 SVGAGI. V gave up 6 bases and J gave up 8 bases, with 17 bases separating them. CDR3 DNA: TGTGCCAGCAGATTCGGGACGCCCATGGATGAGCAGTTCTTC. It encodes CASRFGTPMDEQFF.

The chain links TRBV6-2 or TRBV6-3 to TRBJ2-3; D is undetermined. CDR3 size: 16 residues. Between the trimmed V and J ends, which lost 3 bases and 2 bases, there was a span of 15 bases. Looked up from germline, CDR1 is MNHEY and CDR2 is SVGEGT. The CDR3 sequence is CASSYRRRADTDTQYF. CDR3 coding DNA: TGTGCCAGCAGTTATCGCCGACGGGCCGACACAGATACGCAGTATTTT.

This rearrangement joins TRBV5-1 to TRBJ2-5; 9 nucleotides align to TRBD1. CDR3 length equals 16 residues. Germline V gene data show CDR1 as SGHRS and CDR2 as YFSETQ. With 0 bases clipped from V and 2 bases from J, the junction kept 5 bases outside the gene matches. CDR3 sequence (DNA): TGCGCCAGCAGCTTGGAGGACAGGGGTCGGCAAGAGACCCAGTACTTC. It yields the protein CASSLEDRGRQETQYF. The variable domain in full, completed from reference TRBV5-1 and TRBJ2-5, reads KAGVTQTPRYLIKTRGQQVTLSCSPISGHRSVSWYQQTPGQGLQFLFEYFSETQRNKGNFPGRFSGRQFSNSRSEMNVSTLELGDSALYLCASSLEDRGRQETQYFGPGTRLLVL.

This clonotype occurred a few times. V and J are TRBV29-1 and TRBJ1-2; no clear D. Germline CDR1 reads SQVTM; CDR2 reads ANQGSEA. The V and J ends lost 4 bases and 4 bases respectively, with 10 bases between them. CDR3 size: 12 residues. CDR3 nucleotides: TGCAGCGTTGGAGGTCAGCTCTATGGCTACACCTTC. It translates to CSVGGQLYGYTF.

The chain links TRBV7-2 to TRBJ2-2; TRBD2 matches at 9 bases. Germline V gene data show CDR1 as SGHTA and CDR2 as FQGNSA. This CDR3 contains 19 residues. The J segment lost 3 bases and the V segment lost 2 bases, leaving 13 bases of the junction unmatched. DNA for the CDR3: TGTGCCAGCAGCTTACCTGGCGGGGGGGGCATACAACACACCGGGGAGCTGTTTTTT. Its translation: CASSLPGGGGIQHTGELFF.

CDR3 in amino acids: CSARPFGNSPLHF. CDR3 nucleotides: TGCAGTGCTCGACCTTTCGGGAATTCACCCCTCCACTTT. V is TRBV20-1 and J is TRBJ1-6, with unresolved D. Germline CDR1 and CDR2: DFQATT and SNEGSKA (reference sequence). CDR3 length equals 13 residues. V lost 5 bases, J lost 7 bases, and 12 bases lay in between.

The chain links TRBV10-1 to TRBJ2-7, with 9 bases fitting TRBD2. After removal of 1 base from V and 4 bases from J, the junction contained 8 bases not matched to a gene. CDR3 length: 16 amino acids. CDR1 and CDR2 from the germline V gene are WNHNN and SYGVQD (reference sequence). The CDR3 spells CASSEWKGGGAYEQYF. The CDR3 DNA is TGCGCCAGCAGTGAGTGGAAAGGCGGGGGGGCTTACGAGCAGTACTTC.

This clonotype has just a few counts. V and J are TRBV7-2 and TRBJ2-3; unclear D gene. The CDR3 contains 14 residues. Germline V gene sequence: CDR1 SGHTA, CDR2 FQGNSA. Trimming cost V 5 bases and J 2 bases, with 11 bases left between them. This chain's CDR3 is CASSTRRTTDTQYF. As DNA, the CDR3 is TGTGCCAGCAGCACAAGACGGACCACAGATACGCAGTATTTT. The complete variable domain, with remaining parts taken from reference TRBV7-2 and TRBJ2-3, reads GAGVSQSPSNKVTEKGKDVELRCDPISGHTALYWYRQSLGQGLEFLIYFQGNSAPDKSGLPSDRFSAERTGGSVSTLTIQRTQQEDSAVYLCASSTRRTTDTQYFGPGTRLTVL.

This CDR3 reads CSARDRVGEQFF. CDR3 nucleotide sequence: TGCAGTGCTAGGGACAGGGTAGGTGAGCAGTTCTTC. The V gene is TRBV20-1, the J gene TRBJ2-1, with 8 bases lining up with TRBD1. V was pared by 3 bases and J by 9 bases, with 4 bases of the junction left unmatched. The germline CDR1 and CDR2 sequences are DFQATT and SNEGSKA (reference sequence). The CDR3 totals 12 residues.

This clonotype has a single count. Germline is not matched at one junction end, which may reflect a read error. The chain links TRBV6-5 to TRBJ1-2; the D gene is possibly TRBD1 (6 bases). Germline V gene data show CDR1 as MNHEY and CDR2 as SVGAGI. CDR3 length equals 15 residues. CDR3 in DNA: TGTGCCAGCAGCACCGGAGGGGGGGGACTCTATGGCTACACCTTT. Its protein product is CASSTGGGGLYGYTF.

In its sample, this clonotype was seen a few times. V and J are TRBV12-3 or TRBV12-4 and TRBJ1-5; no clear D. Deletions cut 2 bases from V and 6 bases from J, with 5 bases between. CDR3 size: 12 residues. The CDR3 reads CASSLSAQPQHF. In nucleotides, the CDR3 is TGTGCCAGCAGTTTAAGTGCTCAGCCCCAGCATTTT.

This chain links TRBV6-1 with TRBJ2-4; 8 nucleotides line up with TRBD2. CDR3 length: 15 amino acids. Trimming removed 4 bases from V and 1 base from J; junction bases left unmatched: 3. Germline assignment: CDR1 MNHNS and CDR2 SASEGT. The CDR3, as DNA: TGTGCCAGCAGTGGAGCGGGGGAGGCCAAAAACATTCAGTACTTC. Its translation is CASSGAGEAKNIQYF.